This T cell receptor beta chain was captured in a study of cytomegalovirus exposure and HLA in healthy donors. Primers: 60 Vbeta forward and 13 Jbeta reverse. Here immunoSEQ multiplex PCR was the method, and the copy in TCRdb shows in-frame clones only, minus some. The table lists about 160,000 clones, approximately 70% of them singletons. As concerns this clone: Its antigen is still unknown.

Notes on the study in general: In a later analysis, DRB1 alleles had the most associated TCRs; HLA-C alleles the fewest. A few V segments could not be told apart, such as TRBV6-2 and TRBV6-3, and were left out. Follow-up analysis seemed to connect common viral pathogens with several of the most significant clusters identified.

With V trimmed by 1 base and J by 5 bases, 6 bases remained unmatched. Looked up from germline, CDR1 is SGHTA and CDR2 is FQGNSA. The CDR3 runs 16 residues. The chain joins TRBV7-2 to TRBJ2-5, with 11 bases fitting TRBD2. Input material: PBMCs. This sequence originates from a man aged 40-55 years in good health and CMV-seropositive. CDR3 nucleotide sequence: TGTGCCAGCAGCTTAGAGGGGGCTAGCGGGGGGGAGACCCAGTACTTC. Translated: CASSLEGASGGETQYF.